These 30 T cell receptor beta chains were all obtained from the same sample, sequenced in a study of blood T cell repertoires in COVID-19. Clones were read by immunoSEQ multiplex PCR, and TCRdb kept only the in-frame ones, dropping some. The sample lists approximately 400,000 clones; roughly 80% were seen once. Input material: peripheral blood. Every receptor here comes from a human donor with acute or convalescent COVID-19. The donor label of this sample is uncertain.

The CDR3 DNA is TGTGCCAGCAGCTTGCTAGAATTGGGTCAGCGGGGCTACACCTTC. This codes for CASSLLELGQRGYTF. The chain uses TRBV5-8 and TRBJ1-2, with D unclear. V lost 1 base, J lost 8 bases, and 18 bases lay in between. Germline CDR1 reads SGHTS; CDR2 reads YDEGEE. The CDR3 length is 15 residues.

This chain links TRBV5-1 with TRBJ2-1; the match to TRBD2 covers 12 bases. The CDR3 consists of 18 residues. J lost 3 bases, V lost 2 bases, and 9 bases had no gene match. Germline V gives CDR1 SGHRS, CDR2 YFSETQ. This CDR3 is CASSFPSKTSGSYNEQFF. The CDR3 nucleotides read TGCGCCAGCAGCTTTCCCAGTAAGACTAGCGGGAGCTACAATGAGCAGTTCTTC.

The chain employs TRBV11-2 and TRBJ1-5, with a possible D match to TRBD1 (6 bases). Germline V gene lookup returns CDR1 SGHAT and CDR2 FQNNGV. The CDR3 is 14 residues long. Between the trimmed V and J ends, which lost 5 bases and 6 bases, there was a span of 14 bases. The DNA of the CDR3 is TGTGCCAGCAGCCGGGAGGGGGGGGGTCAGCCCCAGCATTTT. This sequence encodes CASSREGGGQPQHF. The full variable domain, rest sourced from reference TRBV11-2 and TRBJ1-5, is EAGVAQSPRYKIIEKRQSVAFWCNPISGHATLYWYQQILGQGPKLLIQFQNNGVVDDSQLPKDRFSAERLKGVDSTLKIQPAKLEDSAVYLCASSREGGGQPQHFGDGTRLSIL.

V usage is TRBV5-8 and J usage is TRBJ1-4, with TRBD1 matching 9 bases. With 4 bases clipped from V and 2 bases from J, the junction kept 12 bases outside the gene matches. The CDR3 is 18 amino acids. Germline V lookup: CDR1 SGHTS, CDR2 YDEGEE. The CDR3 DNA reads TGTGCCAGCAGCGGTGGGACAGGGATTCCCTTGACTAATGAAAAACTGTTTTTT. It is translated as CASSGGTGIPLTNEKLFF.

The rearrangement links TRBV4-2 to TRBJ2-5; 13 nucleotides agree with TRBD2. This CDR3 has 18 residues. CDR1 LGHNA and CDR2 YNFKEQ come from the germline V gene. V shed 1 base and J 5 bases; nucleotides not matched to a gene: 10. The CDR3 sequence: CASSQGLGTSGKGETQYF. The CDR3 nucleotides are TGTGCCAGCAGCCAAGGGCTGGGGACTAGCGGGAAGGGGGAGACCCAGTACTTC.

The chain employs TRBV18 and TRBJ1-1; D gene unclear. V lost 3 bases to trimming and J lost 1 base, with 6 bases between them. Germline CDR1 reads KGHSH; CDR2 reads LQKENI. The length of the CDR3 is 13 residues. CDR3 loop: CASSPAQNTEAFF. CDR3 DNA: TGTGCCAGCTCACCCGCACAGAACACTGAAGCTTTCTTT.

V gene TRBV23-1 combines with J gene TRBJ2-5; 10 bases match TRBD2. TRBV23-1 carries the ORF label, with uncertain function. The CDR3 has 15 residues. V was pared by 4 bases and J by 1 base, with 3 bases of the junction left unmatched. CDR3 nucleotides: TGCGCCAGCAGTCCCCCTAGCGGGGGCCAAGAGACCCAGTACTTC. Translating it yields CASSPPSGGQETQYF.

The chain is built from TRBV27 and TRBJ1-5, with no clear D. CDR1 MNHEY and CDR2 SMNVEV come from the germline V gene (reference sequence). V was cut by 8 bases and J by 0 bases, with 14 bases left in between. This CDR3 is built from 15 residues. The CDR3 sequence: CASHPLSSSNQPQHF. The CDR3 DNA follows: TGTGCCAGCCATCCGCTCTCCAGTAGCAATCAGCCCCAGCATTTT.

The V gene is TRBV19, the J gene TRBJ1-1, with a weak D call TRBD1 (5 bases). V shed 3 bases and J shed 0 bases, with 8 bases lying between them. Germline assignment: CDR1 LNHDA and CDR2 SQIVND (reference sequence). The CDR3 has 14 residues. The CDR3 region has the DNA TGTGCCAGTAGTATCAGGGTGGTGAACACTGAAGCTTTCTTT. This gives the protein CASSIRVVNTEAFF.

The chain links TRBV25-1 to TRBJ1-1; unclear D gene. Trimming removed 6 bases from V and 0 bases from J, with 17 bases in between. Per the germline V gene, CDR1 is MGHDK and CDR2 is SYGVNS. The CDR3 covers 16 residues. CDR3 loop: CASRLGREIMNTEAFF. The CDR3 DNA follows: TGTGCCAGCAGACTCGGACGGGAGATTATGAACACTGAAGCTTTCTTT.

This clone was seen only once. The chain employs TRBV2 and TRBJ1-1; 10 bases are shared with TRBD1. CDR1 and CDR2 (germline): SNHLY, FYNNEI. V shed 6 bases, J shed 8 bases, and the junction held 12 bases outside the gene matches. This CDR3 spans 15 amino acids. CDR3 bases: TGTGCCAGCAGCCCTACCGGGACAGGGGAGGTCGAAGCTTTCTTT. Residues: CASSPTGTGEVEAFF.

This sequence joins TRBV4-1 and TRBJ1-2; perhaps TRBD1 as D (5 bases). With 0 bases removed from V and 4 bases from J, the gap between germline ends came to 9 bases. The germline CDR1 and CDR2 sequences are MGHRA and YSYEKL. The CDR3 is made up of 14 amino acids. Here the CDR3 DNA reads TGCGCCAGCAGCCAAGATGGGGCCTCCTATGGCTACACCTTC. Protein sequence: CASSQDGASYGYTF.

This chain links TRBV7-2 with TRBJ2-2; no reliable D call. This CDR3 has 14 residues. Germline V lookup: CDR1 SGHTA, CDR2 FQGNSA. The germline V and J ends were trimmed by 6 bases and 5 bases, with 13 bases remaining between them. The CDR3 bases are TGTGCCAGCAGAACTCCCGGTCGGACCGGGGAGCTGTTTTTT. This encodes CASRTPGRTGELFF.

The chain couples TRBV5-1 to TRBJ2-1; 12 nucleotides match TRBD2. The CDR3 spans 16 residues. Germline V gene lookup returns CDR1 SGHRS and CDR2 YFSETQ. The V gene end was trimmed by 0 bases and the J gene end by 8 bases; junction bases not matched to a gene: 6. CDR3 sequence: CASSLVASGGVHEQFF. The CDR3 DNA reads TGCGCCAGCAGCTTGGTGGCTAGCGGGGGGGTACATGAGCAGTTCTTC.

The CDR3 DNA is TGCGCCAGCAGCCATACAGGGTCCACTAACTATGGCTACACCTTC. This translates into CASSHTGSTNYGYTF. The gene calls are TRBV4-1 and TRBJ1-2; TRBD1 might be the D (6 bases). The V end was cut by 3 bases, the J end by 0 bases, with 11 bases between. CDR1 is MGHRA and CDR2 is YSYEKL in the germline V gene. The CDR3 is 15 amino acids.

This chain uses TRBV10-3 with TRBJ2-4; D may be TRBD2 (6 bases). There are 14 residues in the CDR3. V was trimmed by 3 bases and J by 7 bases, leaving 13 bases between them. CDR1 is ENHRY and CDR2 is SYGVKD in the germline V gene. DNA for the CDR3: TGTGCCATCAGTGACGATTTTGGGGGGAACATTCAGTACTTC. It codes for CAISDDFGGNIQYF.

For this clone: Other DNA sequences in this sample translate to the same CDR3. The chain is built from TRBV18 and TRBJ1-1, with a tentative D call TRBD1 (5 bases). The germline V and J ends were trimmed by 3 bases and 4 bases, with 6 bases remaining between them. CDR1 KGHSH and CDR2 LQKENI come from the germline V gene. CDR3 length equals 12 residues. The CDR3 sequence: CASSPQGTEAFF. CDR3 DNA: TGTGCCAGCTCACCTCAGGGCACTGAAGCTTTCTTT.

CDR3 in amino acids: CASREGLLSNEQFF. The DNA of the CDR3 is TGTGCCAGCCGGGAAGGACTTCTCTCCAATGAGCAGTTCTTC. This rearrangement joins TRBV2 to TRBJ2-1; perhaps TRBD2 as D (5 bases). Germline-derived CDR1 and CDR2 are SNHLY and FYNNEI. V was trimmed by 8 bases and J by 6 bases, leaving 17 bases between them. The CDR3 contains 14 residues.

This clone was seen more than once but under ten times. The chain links TRBV11-2 to TRBJ2-5; D uncertain. V was shortened by 1 base and J by 2 bases, with 11 bases between the two germline ends. CDR3 length equals 15 residues. Per germline, CDR1 SGHAT and CDR2 FQNNGV. The CDR3 loop is CASSLAWSGQETQYF. The CDR3, as DNA: TGTGCCAGCAGCTTAGCGTGGTCAGGTCAAGAGACCCAGTACTTC.

Of note for this clone: The same CDR3 also results from other DNA sequences found in this sample. The chain has TRBV5-1 and TRBJ1-2; 8 positions agree with TRBD1. Germline loops: CDR1 SGHRS, CDR2 YFSETQ. The CDR3 is made up of 13 amino acids. Trimming cost V 4 bases and J 5 bases; bases outside gene matches: 4. The CDR3 loop reads CASSPDRDYGYTF. The CDR3 region has the DNA TGCGCCAGCAGCCCGGACAGGGATTATGGCTACACCTTC.

The chain carries TRBV28 and TRBJ1-6, with unresolved D. With 6 bases removed from V and 6 bases from J, the gap between germline ends came to 9 bases. The CDR3 loop spans 13 amino acids. Germline V gene sequence: CDR1 MDHEN, CDR2 SYDVKM. The CDR3 bases are TGTGCCAGCAGCCCCGATAGTAATTCACCCCTCCACTTT. This codes for CASSPDSNSPLHF.

In the case of this clone: At the DNA level, this CDR3 is encoded by other sequences in the same sample as well. This chain links TRBV19 with TRBJ2-7; D ambiguous. Trimming left V 2 bases short and J 3 bases short, with 5 bases between. The V gene's germline CDR1 is LNHDA and CDR2 SQIVND (reference sequence). CDR3 length: 12 residues. CDR3 in DNA: TGTGCCAGTAGTATAAGCGACTACGAGCAGTACTTC. Translated: CASSISDYEQYF.

This clone was observed a handful of times. The chain combines TRBV2 with TRBJ1-2; perhaps TRBD1 as D (5 bases). Per the germline V gene, CDR1 is SNHLY and CDR2 is FYNNEI. Trimming took off 8 bases at V and 4 bases at J, with 8 bases between the two ends. The CDR3 is made up of 11 amino acids. The CDR3 is CASRDFYGYTF. The CDR3 nucleotides are TGTGCCAGCCGGGACTTCTATGGCTACACCTTC.

The chain recombines TRBV5-4 with TRBJ1-3; TRBD1 agrees at 8 bases. The CDR3 runs 16 residues. J gave up 0 bases and V 3 bases, and 5 bases lay outside the gene matches. Germline CDR1 and CDR2: SGHNT and YYREEE (reference sequence). The CDR3 is CASSYGQGGSGNTIYF. Here the CDR3 DNA reads TGTGCCAGCAGCTACGGACAGGGAGGCTCTGGAAACACCATATATTTT.

This clone was detected only a few times. J is TRBJ1-2 and V is TRBV13, with a possible D match to TRBD1 (6 bases). The CDR3 has 14 amino acids. Trimming left V 0 bases short and J 2 bases short, with 7 bases between. Germline V CDR1 and CDR2: PRHDT, FYEKMQ (reference sequence). CDR3 residues: CASSLGTGNYGYTF. The CDR3 coding sequence is TGTGCCAGCAGCTTAGGTACAGGGAACTATGGCTACACCTTC. Full variable domain (outside the CDR3, taken from reference TRBV13 and TRBJ1-2): AAGVIQSPRHLIKEKRETATLKCYPIPRHDTVYWYQQGPGQDPQFLISFYEKMQSDKGSIPDRFSAQQFSDYHSELNMSSLELGDSALYFCASSLGTGNYGYTFGSGTRLTVV.

The chain employs TRBV27 and TRBJ2-7; TRBD1 agrees at 7 bases. The germline V gene has CDR1 MNHEY and CDR2 SMNVEV (reference sequence). Trimming took 7 bases from V and 0 from J; bases not matched to a gene: 3. CDR3 length equals 13 residues. CDR3 nucleotide sequence: TGTGCCAGCAAGGGACAGAGCTCCTACGAGCAGTACTTC. Encoded protein: CASKGQSSYEQYF.

The rearrangement joins TRBV10-2 to TRBJ1-4, with 9 bases lining up with TRBD1. The CDR3 runs to 13 residues. V lost 6 bases to trimming and J lost 12 bases; unmatched junction nucleotides: 8. CDR1 WSHSY and CDR2 SAAADI come from the germline V gene. CDR3 in DNA: TGCGCCAGCAGGGGACAGGGCGCCGGAGAACTGTTTTTT. It translates to CASRGQGAGELFF.

This chain joins TRBV7-2 and TRBJ1-1; 7 bases line up with TRBD1. This CDR3 has 16 amino acids. Unmatched junction bases numbered 11, after V lost 5 bases and J lost 2 bases. Germline V CDR1 and CDR2: SGHTA, FQGNSA. CDR3 nucleotides: TGTGCCAGCAGCCTAAATCCGGGACAGCTAAACACTGAAGCTTTCTTT. Translated: CASSLNPGQLNTEAFF.

This sequence joins TRBV15 and TRBJ1-1; a weak D match, TRBD1 (5 bases). This CDR3 has 13 amino acids. Germline lookup yields CDR1 LNHNV and CDR2 YYDKDF (reference sequence). The ends were cut back, 5 bases at V and 3 bases at J, with 10 bases in the middle. DNA for the CDR3: TGTGCCACCAGCTACCGGGGGGACACTGAAGCTTTCTTT. As protein: CATSYRGDTEAFF.

As DNA, the CDR3 is TGTGCCAGCAGCCAAAATCCGGTAACTAATGAAAAACTGTTTTTT. This codes for CASSQNPVTNEKLFF. The rearrangement joins TRBV3-1 (or the pseudogene TRBV3-2) to TRBJ1-4; D is ambiguous. The germline V gene encodes CDR1 LGHDT and CDR2 YNNKEL (reference sequence). The CDR3 extends over 15 amino acids. V was clipped by 2 bases and J by 1 base, with 8 bases between them.